The sequence of this T cell receptor (beta chain) was determined in a study of blood T cell repertoires in COVID-19. About the study: Donors in the United States, Italy and Spain gave samples during acute or convalescent COVID-19. Sources were T cells, B-cell-depleted T cells, or PBMCs; the material itself was cDNA or gDNA.

The length of the CDR3 is 14 residues. Germline V gives CDR1 SGHTA, CDR2 FQGNSA. With 8 bases clipped from V and 0 bases from J, the junction kept 4 bases outside the gene matches. The protocol was immunoSEQ multiplex PCR, while the TCRdb copy is restricted to in-frame clones and leaves out a portion. The data contain fewer than 200,000 clones, about three quarters of them singletons. This receptor was identified in a woman between 50 and 59 years old with active or convalescent COVID-19. The source material was peripheral blood. The rearrangement links TRBV7-2 to TRBJ1-1, with 9 positions matching TRBD1. CDR3 amino acids: CASGTGPLNTEAFF. The CDR3 nucleotides are TGTGCCAGCGGGACAGGGCCTCTGAACACTGAAGCTTTCTTT.